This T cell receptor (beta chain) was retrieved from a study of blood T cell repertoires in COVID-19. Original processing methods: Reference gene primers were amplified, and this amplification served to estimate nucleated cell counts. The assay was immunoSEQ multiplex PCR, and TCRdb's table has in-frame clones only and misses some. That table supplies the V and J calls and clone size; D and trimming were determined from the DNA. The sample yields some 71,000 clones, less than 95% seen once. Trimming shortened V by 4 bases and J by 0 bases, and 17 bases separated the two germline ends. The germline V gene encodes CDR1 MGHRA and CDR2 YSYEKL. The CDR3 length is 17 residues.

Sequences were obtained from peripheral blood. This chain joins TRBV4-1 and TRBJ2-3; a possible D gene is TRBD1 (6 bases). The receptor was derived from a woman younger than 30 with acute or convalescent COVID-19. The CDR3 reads CASSRRVGRGSTDTQYF. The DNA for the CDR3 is TGCGCCAGCAGCCGGAGAGTGGGCAGGGGTAGCACAGATACGCAGTATTTT.